The source of this TCR beta chain is a study of OX40 agonist ivuxolimab in advanced cancers. Only a few counts were recorded for this clone. The repertoire was sequenced with immunoSEQ multiplex PCR; TCRdb's copy has only in-frame clones and lacks some. The sample yields around 60,000 clones, 91% seen once. V was shortened by 4 bases and J by 3 bases, with 16 bases between the two germline ends. In germline, CDR1 is SGHVS, CDR2 FQNEAQ. This CDR3 contains 16 residues. V usage is TRBV7-8 and J usage is TRBJ1-3, with D maybe TRBD1 (5 bases). This clonotype was obtained from an adult with an advanced solid tumor such as melanoma, head and neck, liver or kidney cancer. The input for sequencing was CD4+ or CD8+ T cells sorted from blood, taken in a trial of the OX40 agonist ivuxolimab. The CDR3 sequence is CASSSGWGVIGNTIYF. The CDR3 DNA follows: TGTGCCAGCAGCTCGGGGTGGGGGGTTATTGGAAACACCATATATTTT.